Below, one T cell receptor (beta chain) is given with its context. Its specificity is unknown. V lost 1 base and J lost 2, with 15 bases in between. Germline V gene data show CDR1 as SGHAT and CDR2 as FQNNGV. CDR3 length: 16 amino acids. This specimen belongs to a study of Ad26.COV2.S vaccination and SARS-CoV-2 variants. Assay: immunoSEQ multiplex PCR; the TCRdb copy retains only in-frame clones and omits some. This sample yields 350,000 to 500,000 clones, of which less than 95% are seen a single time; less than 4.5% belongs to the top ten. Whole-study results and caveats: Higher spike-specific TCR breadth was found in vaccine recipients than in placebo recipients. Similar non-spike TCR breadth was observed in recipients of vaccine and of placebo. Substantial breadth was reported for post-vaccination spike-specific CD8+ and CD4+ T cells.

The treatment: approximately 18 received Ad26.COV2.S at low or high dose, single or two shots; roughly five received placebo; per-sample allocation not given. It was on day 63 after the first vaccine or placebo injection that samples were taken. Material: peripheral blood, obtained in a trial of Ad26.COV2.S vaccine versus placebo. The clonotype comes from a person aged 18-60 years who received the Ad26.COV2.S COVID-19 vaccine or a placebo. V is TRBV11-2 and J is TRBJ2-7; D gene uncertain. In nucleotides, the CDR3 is TGTGCCAGCAGCTTAGTCAATTCGGGCAACCCCTACGAGCAGTACTTC. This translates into CASSLVNSGNPYEQYF.